This T cell receptor beta chain was observed in a study of shared clonotypes between healthy human individuals. For the study at large: The donor pool was made up of two women and a few men aged 18 to 49.

Produced via immunoSEQ multiplex PCR; TCRdb's table is partial and in-frame only. The sample holds about 660,000 clones, about 74% seen once. This clone was seen more than once but under ten times. What it binds is unknown. V was cut by 1 base and J by 7 bases, with 10 bases left in between. There are 14 residues in the CDR3. Germline loops: CDR1 SGHTA, CDR2 FQGNSA. Regarding the study as a whole: An effect of sequencing depth on clonotype sharing among donors was expected.

Those who donated, Caucasian adults without exception, all lived in Nashville, Tennessee. The sequence came from a woman aged 25-40 years in good health. V and J are TRBV7-2 and TRBJ2-2; D unresolved. The sequencing input was memory CD4+ T cells sorted from blood. Subset indicated: CD45RA-negative fraction. In DNA, the CDR3 is TGTGCCAGCAGCTTAGATTGGTCTCGCGGGGAGCTGTTTTTT. Protein: CASSLDWSRGELFF.